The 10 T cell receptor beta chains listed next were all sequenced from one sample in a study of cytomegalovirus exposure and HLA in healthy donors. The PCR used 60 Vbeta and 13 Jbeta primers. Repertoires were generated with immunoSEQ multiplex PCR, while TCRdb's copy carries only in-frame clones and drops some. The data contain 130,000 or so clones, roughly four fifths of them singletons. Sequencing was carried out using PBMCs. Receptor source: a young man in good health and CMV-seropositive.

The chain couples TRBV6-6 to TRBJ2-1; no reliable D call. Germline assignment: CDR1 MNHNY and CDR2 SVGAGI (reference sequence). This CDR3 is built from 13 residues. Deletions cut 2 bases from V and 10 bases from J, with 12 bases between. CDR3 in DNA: TGTGCCAGCAGTTACGTGGTCCAGAAGGAGCAGTTCTTC. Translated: CASSYVVQKEQFF.

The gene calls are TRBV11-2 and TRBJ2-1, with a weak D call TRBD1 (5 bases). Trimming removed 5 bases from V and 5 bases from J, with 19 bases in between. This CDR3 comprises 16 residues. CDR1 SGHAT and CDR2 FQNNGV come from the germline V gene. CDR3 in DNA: TGTGCCAGCAGCCCCTGGGGCGTGGAGAATCACAATGAGCAGTTCTTC. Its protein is CASSPWGVENHNEQFF.

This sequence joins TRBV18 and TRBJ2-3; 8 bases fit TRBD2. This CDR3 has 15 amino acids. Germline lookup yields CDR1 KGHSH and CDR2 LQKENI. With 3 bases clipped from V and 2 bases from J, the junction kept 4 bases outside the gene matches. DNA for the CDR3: TGTGCCAGCTCACCTAGCGGGACTTTCACAGATACGCAGTATTTT. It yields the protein CASSPSGTFTDTQYF. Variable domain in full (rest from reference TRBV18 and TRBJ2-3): NAGVMQNPRHLVRRRGQEARLRCSPMKGHSHVYWYRQLPEEGLKFMVYLQKENIIDESGMPKERFSAEFPKEGPSILRIQQVVRGDSAAYFCASSPSGTFTDTQYFGPGTRLTVL.

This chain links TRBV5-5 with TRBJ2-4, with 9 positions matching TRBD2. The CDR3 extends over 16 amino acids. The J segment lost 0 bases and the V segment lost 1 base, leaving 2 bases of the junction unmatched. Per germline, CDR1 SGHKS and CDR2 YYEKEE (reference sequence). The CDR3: CASSLTSGLAKNIQYF. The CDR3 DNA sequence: TGTGCCAGCAGCTTGACTAGCGGGTTAGCCAAAAACATTCAGTACTTC. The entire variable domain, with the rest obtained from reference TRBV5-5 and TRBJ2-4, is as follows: DAGVTQSPTHLIKTRGQQVTLRCSPISGHKSVSWYQQVLGQGPQFIFQYYEKEERGRGNFPDRFSARQFPNYSSELNVNALLLGDSALYLCASSLTSGLAKNIQYFGAGTRLSVL.

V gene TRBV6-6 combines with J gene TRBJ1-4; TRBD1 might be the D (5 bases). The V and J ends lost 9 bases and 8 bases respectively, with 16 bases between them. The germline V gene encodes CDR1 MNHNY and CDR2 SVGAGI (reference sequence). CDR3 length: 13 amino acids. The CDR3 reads CASFRGGDEKLFF. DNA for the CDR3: TGTGCCAGTTTTCGGGGGGGTGACGAAAAACTGTTTTTT.

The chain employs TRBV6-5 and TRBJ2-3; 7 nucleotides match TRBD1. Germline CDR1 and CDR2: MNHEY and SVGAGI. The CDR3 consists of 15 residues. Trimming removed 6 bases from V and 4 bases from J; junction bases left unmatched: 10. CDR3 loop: CASRARQGQADTQYF. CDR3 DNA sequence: TGTGCCAGCAGGGCCCGACAGGGACAAGCAGATACGCAGTATTTT.

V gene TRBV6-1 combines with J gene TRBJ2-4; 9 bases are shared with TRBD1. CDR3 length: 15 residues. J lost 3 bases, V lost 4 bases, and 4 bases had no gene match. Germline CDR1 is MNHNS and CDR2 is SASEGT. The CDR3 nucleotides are TGTGCCAGCAGTGGTTGGGGACAGGGCAAAAACATTCAGTACTTC. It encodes CASSGWGQGKNIQYF.

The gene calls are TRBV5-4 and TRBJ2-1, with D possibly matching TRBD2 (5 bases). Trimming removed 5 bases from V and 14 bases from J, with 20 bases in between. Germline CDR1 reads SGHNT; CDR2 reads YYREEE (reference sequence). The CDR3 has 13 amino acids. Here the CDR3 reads CASRFEGLTEEFF. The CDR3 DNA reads TGTGCCAGCAGATTTGAGGGCCTAACGGAGGAGTTCTTC.

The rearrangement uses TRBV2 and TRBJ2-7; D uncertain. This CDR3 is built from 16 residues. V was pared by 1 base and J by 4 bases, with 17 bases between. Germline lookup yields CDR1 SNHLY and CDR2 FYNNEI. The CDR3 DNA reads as TGTGCCAGCAGTGAAGACCAGGCGAATCTATCATACGAGCAGTACTTC. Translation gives CASSEDQANLSYEQYF.

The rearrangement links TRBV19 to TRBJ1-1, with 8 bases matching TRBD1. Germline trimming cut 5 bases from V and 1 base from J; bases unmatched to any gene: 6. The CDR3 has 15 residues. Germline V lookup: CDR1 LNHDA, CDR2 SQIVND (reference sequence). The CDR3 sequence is CASSLATGANTEAFF. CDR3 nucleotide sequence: TGTGCCAGTAGTCTAGCGACAGGGGCGAACACTGAAGCTTTCTTT.